This entry lists 17 T cell receptor beta chains sequenced from one sample in a study of T cell responses to AZD1222 COVID-19 vaccine. Data came from immunoSEQ multiplex PCR; TCRdb stores just in-frame clones and leaves some out. The sample comprises approximately 100,000 clones, just under 90% of which are singletons, and about 3% rests with the top ten. This material consisted of peripheral blood, taken on day 0 of MenACWY control vaccination. These receptors all come from an adult in good health.

V gene TRBV5-1 combines with J gene TRBJ1-2; weak D call: TRBD1 (5 bases). The germline V gene has CDR1 SGHRS and CDR2 YFSETQ. This CDR3 is built from 14 residues. Trimming removed 4 bases at V and 2 bases at J, with 12 bases between. This CDR3 is CASSPGPGNYGYTF. The DNA of the CDR3 is TGCGCCAGCAGCCCGGGGCCGGGGAACTATGGCTACACCTTC.

This chain links TRBV5-1 with TRBJ1-1; TRBD1 might be the D (5 bases). CDR1 is SGHRS, CDR2 YFSETQ, per germline. The CDR3 extends over 18 amino acids. Between the trimmed V and J ends, which lost 5 bases and 0 bases, there was a span of 23 bases. CDR3 nucleotides: TGCGCCAGCAGAGTCAGGATTTCGTCGGGGCGTTTGAACACTGAAGCTTTCTTT. Translating it yields CASRVRISSGRLNTEAFF.

The chain has TRBV19 and TRBJ1-4; perhaps TRBD1 as D (6 bases). Germline V CDR1 and CDR2: LNHDA, SQIVND (reference sequence). This CDR3 contains 14 residues. Trimming took 4 bases from V and 5 from J, leaving 11 bases between them. The CDR3 coding sequence is TGTGCCAGTAGTACCGACAGGAAAAATGAAAAACTGTTTTTT. Translation: CASSTDRKNEKLFF.

The chain links TRBV4-3 to TRBJ1-6; a possible D gene is TRBD1 (6 bases). The germline V gene has CDR1 LGHNA and CDR2 YSLEER. The V end lost 3 bases, the J end lost 9 bases, and 12 bases lay between the germline ends. The CDR3 consists of 14 residues. The CDR3: CASSHEGGVSPLHF. The CDR3 DNA reads as TGCGCCAGCAGCCATGAAGGGGGTGTTTCACCCCTCCACTTT.

Details on this clone: The same CDR3 arises from other DNA sequences in this sample as well. The chain uses TRBV27 and TRBJ2-7; the match to TRBD2 covers 9 bases. The J segment lost 2 bases and the V segment lost 2 bases, leaving 4 bases of the junction unmatched. Germline V gene data show CDR1 as MNHEY and CDR2 as SMNVEV (reference sequence). The CDR3 length is 15 residues. The CDR3 nucleotides read TGTGCCAGCAGTTTAAGACTAGCGGTCCCCTACGAGCAGTACTTC. Its protein product is CASSLRLAVPYEQYF.

This chain joins TRBV6-2 or TRBV6-3 and TRBJ1-2; D perhaps matches TRBD1 (6 bases). This CDR3 is built from 17 residues. The ends were cut back, 7 bases at V and 4 bases at J, with 25 bases in the middle. Germline lookup yields CDR1 MNHEY and CDR2 SVGEGT. Here the CDR3 reads CASTPRVTGAALYGYTF. The CDR3 region has the DNA TGTGCCAGCACCCCTCGAGTGACAGGAGCGGCCCTCTATGGCTACACCTTC.

The chain carries TRBV6-5 and TRBJ2-1; D is possibly TRBD1 or TRBD2 (6 bases each). This CDR3 is 12 amino acids long. The germline gives CDR1 MNHEY, CDR2 SVGAGI. V was shortened by 8 bases and J by 5 bases, with 10 bases between the two germline ends. The CDR3 spells CASRGLNNEQFF. In nucleotides, the CDR3 is TGTGCCAGCCGGGGGCTAAACAATGAGCAGTTCTTC.

V usage is TRBV7-8 and J usage is TRBJ2-7; no firm D call. In germline, CDR1 is SGHVS, CDR2 FQNEAQ. The V end lost 0 bases, the J end lost 8 bases, and 14 bases lay between the germline ends. This CDR3 contains 14 residues. Here the CDR3 DNA reads TGTGCCAGCAGCTTAGCGCCGAACTCGCGACAGCAGTACTTC. It codes for CASSLAPNSRQQYF.

The V gene is TRBV7-2, the J gene TRBJ1-1, with D maybe TRBD1 (5 bases). V lost 6 bases and J 0 bases, leaving 11 bases between the germline ends. From germline, CDR1 is SGHTA and CDR2 FQGNSA. The CDR3 contains 14 residues. In DNA form, the CDR3 reads TGTGCCAGCAGGGCAGGGTTTGTGAACACTGAAGCTTTCTTT. The encoded protein is CASRAGFVNTEAFF.

This clone was counted a few times. This chain connects TRBV5-1 to TRBJ1-6, with D uncertain. Per the germline V gene, CDR1 is SGHRS and CDR2 is YFSETQ. Deletions cut 0 bases from V and 8 bases from J, with 12 bases between. The CDR3 loop spans 15 amino acids. The CDR3 nucleotides are TGCGCCAGCAGCTTGGATTCGGGGATAGATTCACCCCTCCACTTT. It yields the protein CASSLDSGIDSPLHF.

V gene TRBV5-1 combines with J gene TRBJ2-2, with D perhaps TRBD2 (6 bases). Germline values: CDR1 SGHRS, CDR2 YFSETQ. This CDR3 comprises 16 residues. The germline V and J ends were trimmed by 0 bases and 5 bases, with 14 bases remaining between them. Written as DNA, the CDR3 is TGCGCCAGCAGCTTGGCCATAGTTGCGGGGACCGGGGAGCTGTTTTTT. It yields the protein CASSLAIVAGTGELFF.

This sequence joins TRBV24-1 and TRBJ1-2; D is uncertain. Germline V gene lookup returns CDR1 KGHDR and CDR2 SFDVKD. The CDR3 extends over 11 amino acids. Trimming shortened V by 4 bases and J by 7 bases, and 6 bases separated the two germline ends. CDR3 region: CATSDPFGYTF. The CDR3 DNA is TGTGCCACCAGTGACCCGTTTGGCTACACCTTC.

The sample holds a few counts of this clone. V is TRBV4-2 and J is TRBJ2-7; TRBD1 matches at 7 bases. CDR3 length: 16 amino acids. With 0 bases clipped from V and 3 bases from J, the junction kept 8 bases outside the gene matches. CDR1 is LGHNA, CDR2 YNFKEQ, per germline. DNA for the CDR3: TGTGCCAGCAGCCAAGATGAAGGGGCAGGGGGCTACGAGCAGTACTTC. This codes for CASSQDEGAGGYEQYF.

CDR3 in amino acids: CASSIPTGRTEAFF. CDR3 coding DNA: TGTGCCAGTAGTATACCGACAGGGCGGACTGAAGCTTTCTTT. The gene calls are TRBV19 and TRBJ1-1; 7 bases agree with TRBD1. V shed 2 bases, J shed 5 bases, and the junction held 5 bases outside the gene matches. The CDR3 consists of 14 residues. Germline V gene data show CDR1 as LNHDA and CDR2 as SQIVND (reference sequence).

This clone was detected only once. J is TRBJ1-1 and V is TRBV6-6; the D gene is possibly TRBD1 (5 bases). The ends were cut back, 7 bases at V and 1 base at J, with 7 bases in the middle. The CDR3 contains 12 residues. Germline assignment: CDR1 MNHNY and CDR2 SVGAGI (reference sequence). DNA of the CDR3: TGTGCCAGCACCGGGGGGAACACTGAAGCTTTCTTT. This encodes CASTGGNTEAFF.

The chain uses TRBV6-5 and TRBJ1-1, with no clear D. Trimming pared 2 bases from V and 0 bases from J, leaving 7 bases between. The length of the CDR3 is 14 residues. Germline CDR1 reads MNHEY; CDR2 reads SVGAGI. The CDR3 coding sequence is TGTGCCAGCAGTTACGGTTTTTTGAACACTGAAGCTTTCTTT. It yields the protein CASSYGFLNTEAFF.

V usage is TRBV28 and J usage is TRBJ1-6; 8 bases are a match to TRBD1. The J segment lost 9 bases and the V segment lost 6 bases, leaving 7 bases of the junction unmatched. The germline V gene has CDR1 MDHEN and CDR2 SYDVKM. The CDR3 is made up of 14 amino acids. CDR3 region: CASRGTGTGSPLHF. In DNA, the CDR3 is TGTGCCAGCAGGGGGACAGGAACGGGTTCACCCCTCCACTTT.